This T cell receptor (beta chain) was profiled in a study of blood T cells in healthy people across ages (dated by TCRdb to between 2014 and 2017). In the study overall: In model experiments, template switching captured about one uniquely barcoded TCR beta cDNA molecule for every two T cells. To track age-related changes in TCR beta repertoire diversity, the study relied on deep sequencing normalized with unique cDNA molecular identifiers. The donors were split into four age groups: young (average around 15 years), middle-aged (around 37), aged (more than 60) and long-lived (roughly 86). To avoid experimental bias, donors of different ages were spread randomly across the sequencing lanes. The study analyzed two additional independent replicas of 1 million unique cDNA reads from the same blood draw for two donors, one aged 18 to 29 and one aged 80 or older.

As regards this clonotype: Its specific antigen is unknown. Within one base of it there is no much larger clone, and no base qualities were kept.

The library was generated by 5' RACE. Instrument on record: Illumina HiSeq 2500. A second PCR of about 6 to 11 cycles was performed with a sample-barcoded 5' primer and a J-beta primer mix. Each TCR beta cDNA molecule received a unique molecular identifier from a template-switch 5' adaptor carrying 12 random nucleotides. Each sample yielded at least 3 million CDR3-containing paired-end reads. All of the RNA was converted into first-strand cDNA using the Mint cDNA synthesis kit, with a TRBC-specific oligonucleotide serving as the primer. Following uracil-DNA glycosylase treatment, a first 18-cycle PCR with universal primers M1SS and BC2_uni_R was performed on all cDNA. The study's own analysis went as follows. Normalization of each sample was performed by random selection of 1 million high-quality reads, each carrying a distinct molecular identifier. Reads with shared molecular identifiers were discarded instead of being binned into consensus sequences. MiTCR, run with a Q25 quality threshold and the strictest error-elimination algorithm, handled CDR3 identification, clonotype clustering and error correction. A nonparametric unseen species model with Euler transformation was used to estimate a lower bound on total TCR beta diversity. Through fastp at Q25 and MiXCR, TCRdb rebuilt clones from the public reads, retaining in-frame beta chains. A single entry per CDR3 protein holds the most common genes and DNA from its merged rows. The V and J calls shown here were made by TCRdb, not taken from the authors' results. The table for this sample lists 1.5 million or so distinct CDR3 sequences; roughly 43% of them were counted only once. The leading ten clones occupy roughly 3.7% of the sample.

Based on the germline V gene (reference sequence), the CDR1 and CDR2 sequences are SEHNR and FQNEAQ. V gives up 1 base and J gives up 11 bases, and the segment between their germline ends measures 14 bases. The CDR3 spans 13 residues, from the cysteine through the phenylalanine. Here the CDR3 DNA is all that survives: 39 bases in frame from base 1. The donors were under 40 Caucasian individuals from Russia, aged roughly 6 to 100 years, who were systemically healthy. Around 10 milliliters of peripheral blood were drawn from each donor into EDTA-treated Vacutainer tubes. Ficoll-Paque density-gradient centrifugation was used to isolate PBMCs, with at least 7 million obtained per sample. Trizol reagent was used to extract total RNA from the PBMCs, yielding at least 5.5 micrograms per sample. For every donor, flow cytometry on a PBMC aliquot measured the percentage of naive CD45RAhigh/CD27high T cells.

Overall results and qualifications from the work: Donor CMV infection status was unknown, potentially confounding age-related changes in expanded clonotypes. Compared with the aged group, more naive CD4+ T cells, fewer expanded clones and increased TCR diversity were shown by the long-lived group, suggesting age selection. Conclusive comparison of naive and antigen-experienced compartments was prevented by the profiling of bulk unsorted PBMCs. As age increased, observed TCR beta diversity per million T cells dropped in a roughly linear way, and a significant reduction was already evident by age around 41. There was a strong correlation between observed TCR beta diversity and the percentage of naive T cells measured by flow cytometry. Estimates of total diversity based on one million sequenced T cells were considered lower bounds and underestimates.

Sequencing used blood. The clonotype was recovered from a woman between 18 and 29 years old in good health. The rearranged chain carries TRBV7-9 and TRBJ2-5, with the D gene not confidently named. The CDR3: CASSLGRTPLQYF. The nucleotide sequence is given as TGTGCCAGCAGCTTAGGCAGGACCCCGTTGCAGTACTTC.